This T cell receptor (beta chain) was obtained from a study of vaccination effects on CD4 cells after COVID-19 (dated by TCRdb to 2021 to 2024). Study-wide context: In the ViraFEST assay, PBMC were stimulated with viral peptide pools, and antigen-specific CD4+ T cell clonotypes were then identified by expansion using TCR sequencing. The full study included roughly 11 COVID-19 convalescent patients and a few SARS-CoV-2-naive healthy vaccine recipients. In both COVID-19 convalescent patients and infection-naive vaccine recipients, the study compared SARS-CoV-2 spike-specific CD4+ TCR repertoires from before mRNA vaccination with those from after it. Post-vaccine samples across the study were collected a median of 72 days after the second dose, with a range of 14 to 241. Around 2 million PBMC per well were cultured in IMDM with about 4.5% human AB serum, 10 IU/ml IL-2 and gentamicin, plus 10 ug/ml peptides. In the study, cultures from other donors were sequenced using the Oncomine TCR Beta short-read assay on an Illumina iSeq 100.

This clone turned up a few times. Its antigen remains undetermined. No much larger clone exists at a distance of one base, and base qualities are not known. The library came from the immunoSEQ multiplex PCR assay. TCR beta CDR3 sequencing was performed on DNA from the cultured, isolated CD4+ T cells. Regarding the original processing steps: Non-productive TCR sequences were removed, reads were trimmed to the CDR3 region, and CDR3s of at least 7 amino acids were retained. The MANAFEST web app was used to pick out antigen-specific clonotypes by comparing their expansion in peptide wells with that in reference cultures. For clones to be considered positive, expansion at FDR<0.05 versus reference and all other wells, an odds ratio above 5, and a frequency above 0.1% in two replicate wells were required. Clonotypes significantly expanded in SARS-CoV-2 spike wells and in at least one common cold coronavirus spike condition were defined as cross-reactive. CDR3 similarity was assessed by Levenshtein distance with the stringdist R package, and unrooted trees were built with ape in R 3.6.1. Drawn from immuneACCESS, this table holds only the in-frame rearrangements with V and J called that TCRdb kept. Clones are partly lost; checked studies trace under half to an unresolved V gene and leave the rest unexplained. V, J and clone size are those of that table, while D and trimming were read from the DNA. Present in this sample are about 73,000 clones, around 69% of which were seen just once. The ten largest clones capture 2% to 3% of the sample.

CDR1 and CDR2 were assigned from the germline V gene (reference sequence) as MNHEY and SMNVEV. Trimming removed 4 bases from V and 2 bases from J, leaving 6 bases between the germline ends. The CDR3 covers 13 residues, taking in both the cysteine and the phenylalanine. CDR3 DNA only is kept here, 39 bases in frame from base 1. After around 11 days of culture, CD4+ T cells were isolated with the EasySep CD4+ T cell isolation kit. Participants received two doses of either the BNT162b2 or the mRNA-1273 mRNA SARS-CoV-2 vaccine. Healthy vaccine recipients had no prior SARS-CoV-2 infection, confirmed by negative nucleocapsid antibodies before and after vaccination. Half of the culture medium was replaced with fresh IL-2-containing medium on days 3 and 7. Unless otherwise noted, each peptide stimulation condition was cultured in triplicate wells. PBMC were separated from whole blood using Ficoll-Paque Plus gradient centrifugation and were then either cryopreserved at -140C or used fresh. The QIAamp micro DNA kit was used to extract genomic DNA from the cultured CD4+ T cells.

The paper's findings and limits, for the study overall: In healthy vaccine recipients, vaccine-induced clones were almost all SARS-CoV-2 mono-reactive, with only 1 of 255 cross-reactive with common cold coronaviruses. Limitations of the study were the small number of convalescent patients and the absence of early post-infection timepoints. Clones induced by infection and clones induced by vaccination both contracted markedly at late timepoints after vaccination, which fits with T cell responses waning over time.

Sample: CD4+ T cells from PBMCs cultured without peptide, taken after COVID-19 vaccination. The receptor was isolated from a human donor who received a COVID-19 vaccine. The V gene is TRBV27 and the J gene is TRBJ1-3, with no confident D gene call. In nucleotide form, the sequence is TGTGCCAGCAGTTCGAGGACTGGAAACACCATATATTTT. Its translation is CASSSRTGNTIYF.